Below, 7 T cell receptor beta chains from the same sample are listed, as sequenced in a study of Graves' ophthalmopathy and Graves' hyperthyroidism. The study amplified TCR beta CDR3 regions using RNA transcripts. First-round RT-PCR employed HTBI primers, with a second-round multiplex PCR after it. TCRdb re-called the multiplex PCR reads with MiXCR, one entry per CDR3 protein. The repertoire consists of over 650,000 distinct CDR3 sequences, with roughly two fifths occurring once and the leading ten covering roughly 3.5%. Sequencing input: peripheral blood. Source of these receptors: an adult man with Graves' ophthalmopathy.

The sample holds a few counts of this clonotype. The gene calls are TRBV7-9 and TRBJ2-2; D uncertain. The CDR3 is 15 residues long. V was pared by 5 bases and J by 4 bases, with 14 bases between. Germline assignment: CDR1 SEHNR and CDR2 FQNEAQ (reference sequence). The CDR3 nucleotides are TGTGCCAGCAGCCTTACGTGGGGATCCACCGGGGAGCTGTTTTTT. Translation: CASSLTWGSTGELFF.

With regard to this clonotype: Just one base apart from a much larger clone, this may be a read error. This sequence joins TRBV7-3 and TRBJ1-1, with D possibly TRBD1 on 5 matching bases. Trimming shortened V by 3 bases and J by 2 bases, and 19 bases separated the two germline ends. The CDR3 is made up of 17 amino acids. Germline V gene data show CDR1 as SGHTA and CDR2 as FQGTGA. CDR3 coding DNA: TGTGCCAGCAGCTTGCACCACCGGGACGGACTAAACACTGAAGCTTTCTTT. The encoded protein is CASSLHHRDGLNTEAFF.

This clonotype was found many times. The chain is built from TRBV7-2 and TRBJ2-7; D is perhaps TRBD1 (5 bases). This CDR3 is built from 14 residues. Per germline, CDR1 SGHTA and CDR2 FQGNSA. Trimming cost V 4 bases and J 4 bases, with 14 bases left between them. The CDR3 spells CASSSRQGEYEQYF. The CDR3 DNA sequence: TGTGCCAGCAGCTCCCGGCAGGGTGAATACGAGCAGTACTTC.

As regards this clonotype: The germline gene is not matched at one end of the junction; a read error may be the cause. The chain has TRBV27 and TRBJ2-7; D uncertain. This CDR3 is 14 amino acids long. CDR1 is MNHEY, CDR2 SMNVEV, per germline (reference sequence). The DNA of the CDR3 is TGTGCCAGCAGTTTAGCGTCTTCTACCTACGAGCGGTACTTC. Its translation: CASSLASSTYERYF.

Of note for this clonotype: This may be a read error, as it is one base from a much larger clone. J is TRBJ1-1 and V is TRBV5-6, with a weak D call TRBD1 (6 bases). Germline-derived CDR1 and CDR2 are SGHDT and YYEEEE. There are 15 residues in the CDR3. V lost 4 bases and J 0 bases, leaving 13 bases between the germline ends. The CDR3 loop is CASSLLTGMNTEAFF. DNA for the CDR3: TGTGCCAGCAGCCTCCTGACAGGCATGAACACTGAAGCTTTCTTT.

The V and J genes are TRBV29-1 and TRBJ2-7, with 9 positions matching TRBD1. The CDR3 runs 16 residues. Germline loops: CDR1 SQVTM, CDR2 ANQGSEA. J was trimmed by 3 bases and V by 8 bases; bases with no gene match: 17. CDR3 sequence (DNA): TGCAGCTTGCGTGTACGGGTGGACAGGGGTTACTACGAGCAGTACTTC. Protein: CSLRVRVDRGYYEQYF.

The chain couples TRBV7-2 to TRBJ2-7; 8 bases agree with TRBD1. CDR1 and CDR2 (germline): SGHTA, FQGNSA. The V segment lost 0 bases and the J segment 3 bases; nucleotides outside the gene matches: 7. This CDR3 comprises 16 residues. Here the CDR3 reads CASSLALAGGLYEQYF. The CDR3 DNA sequence: TGTGCCAGCAGCTTAGCTTTGGCAGGGGGCCTCTACGAGCAGTACTTC.